Listed below are T cell receptor beta chains from one sample, sequenced in a study of blood T cells in healthy people across ages. TCRdb ran MiXCR on the 5' RACE reads and lists one entry per CDR3 protein. Of around 870,000 distinct CDR3 sequences listed, more than 25% were seen once; the top ten hold 17%. Sequenced: blood. The receptors shown here come from an elderly woman in good health. Both conserved end residues are part of each CDR3. Fields, in order: J gene, V gene, clone size, D gene, CDR3 protein, CDR3 DNA. The D gene is left open where the match is weak. Not all rows give a size; the values are once, few, many and, for expanded clones, a class.

TRBJ2-5	TRBV30	many	TRBD1	CAWNLGQGRKETQYF	TGTGCCTGGAATTTGGGACAGGGCCGCAAAGAGACCCAGTACTTC
TRBJ1-4	TRBV10-3	many	TRBD1	CAIREDRKGEKLFF	TGTGCCATCAGGGAGGACAGGAAAGGCGAAAAACTGTTTTTT
TRBJ1-5	TRBV18	few	TRBD1	CASSAGTGESNQPQHF	TGTGCCAGCTCAGCAGGGACAGGGGAGAGCAATCAGCCCCAGCATTTT
TRBJ1-5	TRBV20-1	few	.	CSATSPDRLNQPQHF	TGCAGTGCTACCAGCCCCGACAGGCTTAATCAGCCCCAGCATTTT
TRBJ1-4	TRBV28	few	.	CASSSPGTTTNEKLFF	TGTGCCAGCAGTTCACCCGGGACAACAACTAATGAAAAACTGTTTTTT
TRBJ2-5	TRBV7-3	.	TRBD2	CASSLIASGGRETQYF	TGTGCCAGCAGCCTAATCGCTAGCGGGGGGAGAGAGACCCAGTACTTC
TRBJ2-1	TRBV25-1	many	.	CASSDRGAYYNEQFF	TGTGCCAGCAGTGACCGGGGGGCTTACTACAATGAGCAGTTCTTC
TRBJ2-7	TRBV24-1	many	.	CATSDLNRTPYEQYF	TGTGCCACCAGTGATTTAAACAGGACCCCCTACGAGCAGTACTTC
TRBJ2-2	TRBV12-3/TRBV12-4	few	TRBD2	CASSMTSGGPGELFF	TGTGCCAGCAGCATGACTAGCGGGGGGCCCGGGGAGCTGTTTTTT
TRBJ1-1	TRBV6-1	few	.	CASSETRGTEAFF	TGTGCCAGCAGTGAAACCAGAGGAACTGAAGCTTTCTTT
TRBJ1-5	TRBV5-1	many	TRBD1	CASSTGDGAGNQPQHF	TGCGCCAGCAGCACAGGGGACGGGGCAGGCAATCAGCCCCAGCATTTT
TRBJ2-5	TRBV20-1	many	.	CSARDTRGGGLGETQYF	TGCAGTGCTAGAGATACACGCGGGGGCGGATTGGGGGAGACCCAGTACTTC
TRBJ1-5	TRBV5-6	.	.	CASSTYRAGNQPQHF	TGTGCCAGCAGCACGTACAGGGCCGGCAATCAGCCCCAGCATTTT
TRBJ2-7	TRBV7-2	.	.	CASSLDGNSFEQYF	TGTGCCAGCAGCTTAGATGGGAACAGCTTCGAGCAGTACTTC
TRBJ1-6	TRBV20-1	many	TRBD1	CSARRTGAYNSPLHF	TGCAGTGCTCGAAGGACAGGGGCCTATAATTCACCCCTCCACTTT
TRBJ2-1	TRBV28	.	TRBD2	CASRPVGLAAYNEQFF	TGTGCCAGCAGACCCGTTGGACTAGCGGCATACAATGAGCAGTTCTTC
TRBJ2-5	TRBV5-6	many	TRBD1	CASSTGVRETQYF	TGTGCCAGCAGCACAGGGGTGAGAGAGACCCAGTACTTC
TRBJ2-3	TRBV19	.	TRBD2	CASRETSGGLDTQYF	TGTGCCAGTAGGGAGACTAGCGGGGGCTTAGATACGCAGTATTTT
TRBJ1-5	TRBV19	.	.	CASTPEFQGLWHF	TGTGCCAGTACCCCCGAATTTCAAGGCCTTTGGCATTTT
TRBJ2-5	TRBV6-6	many	.	CASSPGPVGETQYF	TGTGCCAGCAGTCCCGGACCGGTTGGGGAGACCCAGTACTTC
TRBJ2-3	TRBV12-3/TRBV12-4	many	.	CASSSGISTDTQYF	TGTGCCAGCAGTTCGGGGATTAGCACAGATACGCAGTATTTT
TRBJ2-1	TRBV14	few	TRBD2	CASSLLAGGHYNEQFF	TGTGCCAGCAGCCTATTAGCGGGGGGGCACTACAATGAGCAGTTCTTC
TRBJ2-7	TRBV7-8	many	.	CASSLAIQDYEQYF	TGTGCCAGCAGCTTAGCTATTCAGGACTACGAGCAGTACTTC
TRBJ1-2	TRBV5-4	few	TRBD1	CASSSDRGRNYGYTF	TGTGCCAGCAGCTCCGACAGGGGGAGAAACTATGGCTACACCTTC
TRBJ1-1	TRBV5-1	few	.	CASSLAGDWNTEAFF	TGCGCCAGCAGCTTGGCAGGGGACTGGAACACTGAAGCTTTCTTT
TRBJ2-5	TRBV5-1	many	TRBD1	CASSLAGTGKETQYF	TGCGCCAGCAGCTTGGCCGGGACAGGGAAAGAGACCCAGTACTTC
TRBJ2-3	TRBV7-2	.	.	CASSSDRDYWDTQDF	TGTGCCAGCAGCTCAGACAGGGACTATTGGGATACGCAGGATTTT
TRBJ2-1	TRBV20-1	many	TRBD2	CSASGGAFYNEQFF	TGCAGTGCTAGCGGGGGGGCCTTCTACAATGAGCAGTTCTTC
TRBJ2-1	TRBV30	.	TRBD2	CAWSWGLVQFF	TGTGCCTGGAGCTGGGGACTAGTCCAGTTCTTC
TRBJ1-2	TRBV7-8	few	.	CASSSHIWTDVDPHGYTF	TGTGCCAGCAGCTCCCATATTTGGACAGACGTAGACCCCCATGGCTACACCTTC
TRBJ2-1	TRBV6-5	many	TRBD1	CASRKGQGVYNEQFF	TGTGCCAGCAGAAAGGGACAGGGGGTGTACAATGAGCAGTTCTTC
TRBJ1-4	TRBV7-2	few	.	CASSPRGGENEKLFF	TGTGCCAGCAGCCCCCGGGGTGGAGAGAATGAAAAACTGTTTTTT
TRBJ2-1	TRBV6-5	.	TRBD2	CASSPGGNPYNEQFF	TGTGCCAGCAGCCCCGGGGGGAACCCCTACAATGAGCAGTTCTTC
TRBJ2-6	TRBV11-2	many	.	CASRQGSGTGSSGANVLTF	TGTGCCAGCAGGCAAGGTTCCGGGACGGGTTCCTCTGGGGCCAACGTCCTGACTTTC
TRBJ2-7	TRBV5-4	.	TRBD1	CASSARDRGSEQYF	TGTGCCAGCAGCGCCCGGGACAGGGGATCCGAGCAGTACTTC
TRBJ2-7	TRBV12-3/TRBV12-4	.	.	CASRYRDGTYEQYF	TGTGCCAGCAGATACAGGGACGGTACCTACGAGCAGTACTTC
TRBJ1-6	TRBV7-9	.	TRBD1	CASSPLTGLNSPLHF	TGTGCCAGCAGCCCCTTGACAGGGTTGAATTCACCCCTCCACTTT
TRBJ1-2	TRBV2	.	.	CASNLRTSNYGYTF	TGTGCCAGCAACCTTAGGACCTCTAACTATGGCTACACCTTC
TRBJ1-1	TRBV5-1	few	.	CASSFTTNTEAFF	TGCGCCAGCAGCTTCACAACGAACACTGAAGCTTTCTTT
TRBJ2-7	TRBV20-1	once	.	CRPKAGVVQYF	TGCAGACCCAAAGCAGGCGTTGTGCAGTACTTC
TRBJ2-3	TRBV7-2	many	.	CASSNHQGSTDTQYF	TGTGCCAGCAGCAATCACCAGGGAAGCACAGATACGCAGTATTTT
TRBJ1-2	TRBV6-2/TRBV6-3	.	.	CASTRTGPIGGSTF	TGTGCCAGCACTCGAACCGGGCCCATCGGGGGTTCCACCTTC
TRBJ2-7	TRBV2	many	.	CASSVGGGPYYEQYF	TGTGCCAGCAGTGTGGGCGGCGGCCCCTACTACGAGCAGTACTTC
TRBJ2-6	TRBV20-1	many	.	CSARAGSSSGANVLTF	TGCAGTGCTAGAGCAGGGAGCAGCTCTGGGGCCAACGTCCTGACTTTC
TRBJ2-1	TRBV12-3/TRBV12-4	once	TRBD2	CTSSLAGGSHNEQFF	TGTACTAGCAGTCTAGCGGGCGGGTCCCACAATGAGCAGTTCTTC